This TCR beta chain was sequenced during a study of Ad26.COV2.S vaccination and SARS-CoV-2 variants. Turning to the study itself: The donor participated in the COV1001 trial, in its Ad26.COV2.S arm. The authors gave Ad26.COV2.S intramuscularly, either once or twice 56 days apart. Study-level findings and limits: Breadth and depth estimates from TCRs may understate total T cell responses.

CDR1 SNHLY and CDR2 FYNNEI come from the germline V gene. V lost 5 bases and J 5 bases, leaving 12 bases between the germline ends. This CDR3 spans 14 amino acids. This clone was observed a handful of times. Antigen: not known. Measured with immunoSEQ multiplex PCR; TCRdb has only the in-frame clones, and not every one. The table records about 320,000 clones, around four fifths of them present only once. Treatment specified: about 20 received Ad26.COV2.S at low or high dose, single or two shots; roughly five received placebo; per-sample allocation not given. Day 63 after the first injection of vaccine or placebo was the sampling time.

Sequences were derived from peripheral blood, sampled in a trial of Ad26.COV2.S vaccine versus placebo. The TCR comes from a person between 18 and 59 years old who received the Ad26.COV2.S COVID-19 vaccine or a placebo. The rearrangement links TRBV2 to TRBJ2-2; D is perhaps TRBD1 (6 bases). CDR3 in amino acids: CASSSQGRTGELFF. The CDR3 DNA reads TGTGCCAGCAGTAGCCAGGGGAGAACCGGGGAGCTGTTTTTT.